Listed here are 11 T cell receptor beta chains from one sample, sequenced in a study of blood T cell repertoires in COVID-19. The method was immunoSEQ multiplex PCR; TCRdb's version includes in-frame clones alone and lacks a portion of them. Here the sample spans some 140,000 clones, 70% to 85% being singletons. The specimen was peripheral blood. Receptor source: a woman aged 55-70 years with acute or convalescent COVID-19.

In its sample, this clone was seen a few times. The chain combines TRBV6-5 with TRBJ2-2; no reliable D call. The CDR3 loop spans 11 amino acids. V gave up 10 bases and J gave up 4 bases, with 7 bases separating them. The V gene's germline CDR1 is MNHEY and CDR2 SVGAGI. The CDR3 sequence: CATSGTGELFF. For the CDR3, the DNA is TGTGCCACCTCAGGCACCGGGGAGCTGTTTTTT.

J is TRBJ1-5 and V is TRBV9; D is perhaps TRBD1 (5 bases). The CDR3 has 15 amino acids. Germline V CDR1 and CDR2: SGDLS, YYNGEE. V was cut by 0 bases and J by 0 bases, with 7 bases left in between. The CDR3 spells CASSVGGHSNQPQHF. CDR3 in DNA: TGTGCCAGCAGCGTAGGTGGACATAGCAATCAGCCCCAGCATTTT.

V gene TRBV18 combines with J gene TRBJ1-2, with TRBD1 matching 7 bases. This CDR3 contains 15 residues. Looked up from germline, CDR1 is KGHSH and CDR2 is LQKENI. With 0 bases clipped from V and 4 bases from J, the junction kept 5 bases outside the gene matches. The CDR3 region is CASSPPWDSSYGYTF. The CDR3 bases are TGTGCCAGCTCACCACCGTGGGACAGCAGCTATGGCTACACCTTC.

This chain uses TRBV7-9 with TRBJ2-2; weak D call: TRBD2 (6 bases). Germline CDR1 SEHNR, CDR2 FQNEAQ (reference sequence). CDR3 size: 14 residues. V was trimmed by 6 bases and J by 5 bases, leaving 13 bases between them. The DNA for the CDR3 is TGTGCCAGCAGTCAAATGGGGGGAACCGGGGAGCTGTTTTTT. Protein: CASSQMGGTGELFF.

This clone was observed a single time. The chain uses TRBV10-1 and TRBJ1-2; 7 positions agree with TRBD1. The CDR3 is 13 residues long. Germline V gene sequence: CDR1 WNHNN, CDR2 SYGVQD (reference sequence). With V trimmed by 6 bases and J by 4 bases, 5 bases remained unmatched. The CDR3 DNA reads as TGCGCCAGCAGCTCCGGGACAGCCTATGGCTACACCTTC. Translating gives CASSSGTAYGYTF.

The CDR3 is CASSLGGPQPQHF. The CDR3 coding sequence is TGTGCCAGCAGCCTGGGGGGTCCCCAGCCCCAGCATTTT. The J gene is TRBJ1-5, the V gene TRBV6-5; D may be TRBD1 (5 bases). This CDR3 has 13 residues. Trimming removed 6 bases at V and 7 bases at J, with 13 bases between. The germline V gene encodes CDR1 MNHEY and CDR2 SVGAGI.

The chain links TRBV6-5 to TRBJ1-5; D unresolved. Trimming removed 4 bases at V and 1 base at J, with 11 bases between. CDR1 is MNHEY and CDR2 is SVGAGI in the germline V gene. CDR3 length equals 15 residues. CDR3 nucleotides: TGTGCCAGCAGTTCGGTCAGGTCCAGCAATCAGCCCCAGCATTTT. Residues: CASSSVRSSNQPQHF.

The chain is built from TRBV5-1 and TRBJ2-4; 9 nucleotides align to TRBD1. The germline gives CDR1 SGHRS, CDR2 YFSETQ. The junction had 11 bases not matched to a gene; V was cut back by 0 bases and J by 7 bases. The CDR3 contains 17 residues. CDR3 sequence (DNA): TGCGCCAGCAGCTTGGAGAGCGGGACAGGGAGGAGTAACATTCAGTACTTC. Protein: CASSLESGTGRSNIQYF.

This clone occurred once. The chain couples TRBV11-2 to TRBJ1-2; D is unresolved. CDR1 and CDR2 from the germline V gene are SGHAT and FQNNGV. The CDR3 extends over 12 amino acids. V lost 5 bases, J lost 8 bases, and 12 bases lay in between. The CDR3 DNA follows: TGTGCCAGCAGCCCTCTCGTTCTAGGCTACACCTTC. Protein product: CASSPLVLGYTF.

This clone was seen more than once but under ten times. This chain uses TRBV18 with TRBJ1-3; D remains unclear. Trimming took off 2 bases at V and 4 bases at J, with 12 bases between the two ends. CDR1 is KGHSH, CDR2 LQKENI, per germline. This CDR3 is built from 15 residues. The CDR3 spells CASSPSNNLGNTIYF. CDR3 nucleotide sequence: TGTGCCAGCTCACCAAGTAACAACCTGGGAAACACCATATATTTT.

The chain recombines TRBV18 with TRBJ2-7; 9 bases align to TRBD2. The germline V gene encodes CDR1 KGHSH and CDR2 LQKENI. The CDR3 runs to 13 residues. The V segment lost 5 bases and the J segment 7 bases; nucleotides outside the gene matches: 6. CDR3 nucleotides: TGTGCCAGCTCAGGGCGGGGGGGCGCGGAGCAGTACGTC. Amino acid sequence: CASSGRGGAEQYV.